This TCR beta chain is from a study of Graves' ophthalmopathy and Graves' hyperthyroidism. Using RNA transcripts, the TCR beta CDR3 regions were amplified. HTBI-primed RT-PCR formed the first round, and a multiplex PCR formed the second. TCRdb recomputed calls from the multiplex PCR reads with MiXCR, one row per CDR3 protein. Of about 600,000 distinct CDR3 sequences in the sample, under 40% were seen once. The V end was cut by 4 bases, the J end by 12 bases, with 9 bases between. CDR3 size: 10 residues. The germline V gene encodes CDR1 MNHEY and CDR2 SVGAGI. This TCR was sampled from an adult man with Graves' hyperthyroidism. The chain links TRBV6-5 to TRBJ1-1; D gene uncertain. The specimen was peripheral blood or thyroid tissue (not recorded which). The CDR3 loop reads CASSWGRPFF. The CDR3 nucleotides read TGTGCCAGCAGTTGGGGTAGACCTTTCTTT.